These T cell receptor beta chains were read from a single sample in a study of blood T cell repertoires in COVID-19. Method: immunoSEQ multiplex PCR; TCRdb's copy keeps in-frame clones and lacks some. Of more than 250,000 clones listed, approximately 80% are singletons. The specimen was peripheral blood. These TCRs come from a human donor in a cohort sampled during active COVID-19. The CDR3 runs from the conserved cysteine through the conserved F or W. The D gene is left open where the match is weak. Clone size, where shown, is once, few, many, or a class for clones that have expanded.

TRBV7-3	TRBJ2-6	TRBD1	.	TGTGCCAGCAGCTCACGCGCGGGACAGGGTAGCTCTGGGGCCAACGTCCTGACTTTC	CASSSRAGQGSSGANVLTF
TRBV27	TRBJ1-1	.	.	TGTGCCAGCAGTTACGGTCGGCGGGGACTTGATAGTAACACTGAAGCTTTCTTT	CASSYGRRGLDSNTEAFF
TRBV10-1	TRBJ2-2	TRBD2	few	TGCGCCAGCCCGGGGGGAGGGGACGTCCGCACCGGGGAGCTGTTTTTT	CASPGGGDVRTGELFF
TRBV4-1	TRBJ2-7	TRBD2	.	TGCGCCAGCAGCCAAGATCCTACTGGAGCGGGAGGGACTCACGAGCAGTACTTC	CASSQDPTGAGGTHEQYF
TRBV13	TRBJ2-7	TRBD2	.	TGTGCCAGCAGCCCTCCGCGGACTAGCGGAACCTACGAGCAGTACTTC	CASSPPRTSGTYEQYF
TRBV7-2	TRBJ2-1	.	.	TGTGCCAGCAGATCACCGGGACTTGATACCCCGGTCAATGAGCAGTTCTTC	CASRSPGLDTPVNEQFF
TRBV5-6	TRBJ1-5	TRBD1	.	TGTGCCAGCAGCTTGACAGGGGGCTGGGGTCAGCCCCAGCATTTT	CASSLTGGWGQPQHF
TRBV2	TRBJ2-3	.	.	TGTGCCAGAGGACAGCTTGATACGCAGTATTTT	CARGQLDTQYF
TRBV11-2	TRBJ1-1	TRBD1	once	TGTGCCAGCAGCTTAGAGCGGACAGGGATCCGAGCTTTCTTT	CASSLERTGIRAFF
TRBV29-1	TRBJ2-3	TRBD1	.	TGCAGCGTTGAGGGACAGGGGCTCACAGATACGCAGTATTTT	CSVEGQGLTDTQYF
TRBV1	TRBJ1-6	.	.	TGCACCAGCAGCCATTACGGGGGTTATAATTCACCCCTCCACTTT	CTSSHYGGYNSPLHF
TRBV5-6	TRBJ1-2	.	.	TGTGCCAGCAGCTTGGTGACACAACGTAACTATGGCTACACCTTC	CASSLVTQRNYGYTF
TRBV5-1	TRBJ2-7	.	few	TGCGCCAGCAGCCACAGGGACTATCCCTACGAGCAGTACTTC	CASSHRDYPYEQYF
TRBV6-1	TRBJ1-3	.	.	TGTGCCAGCAGTGAATTCCCAGGGCCATCTGGAAACACCATATATTTT	CASSEFPGPSGNTIYF
TRBV15	TRBJ2-3	TRBD2	.	TGTGCCACCAGGGGAAGGACTAGCGGGAGAGGGTCAGATACGCAGTATTTT	CATRGRTSGRGSDTQYF
TRBV6-5	TRBJ2-7	TRBD2	.	TGTGCCAGCGGGTGGTCTAGCGGGAAGTACGAGCAGTACTTC	CASGWSSGKYEQYF
TRBV5-1	TRBJ2-7	.	.	TGCGCCAGCAGTTTACAGGGCGCGGCCTACGAGCAGTACTTC	CASSLQGAAYEQYF
TRBV6-1	TRBJ2-3	.	.	TGTGCCAGCAGTGAACACTCTGGTACAGATACGCAGTATTTT	CASSEHSGTDTQYF
TRBV6-5	TRBJ2-5	TRBD2	.	TGTGCCAGCAGTTTCCGAGCGGGAGGGCCGGAGACCCAGTACTTC	CASSFRAGGPETQYF
TRBV29-1	TRBJ2-2	.	few	TGCAGCGTTGGGGGGTACAGGGCCGATTCGAACACCGGGGAGCTGTTTTTT	CSVGGYRADSNTGELFF
TRBV7-2	TRBJ2-1	.	.	TGTGCCAGCAGGTGGGGGGTCCACAATGAGCAGTTCTTC	CASRWGVHNEQFF
TRBV28	TRBJ1-2	.	.	TGTGCCAGCAGCACAGGGTTTAGGTATGGCTACACCTTC	CASSTGFRYGYTF
TRBV6-5	TRBJ1-2	TRBD1	.	TGTGCCAGCAGCCCCGACAGGGGGTTATATGGCTACACCTTC	CASSPDRGLYGYTF
TRBV28	TRBJ2-7	TRBD1	.	TGTGCCAGCAGTTCACCCGGGACAGGGTCTATCTACGAGCAGTACTTC	CASSSPGTGSIYEQYF
TRBV5-1	TRBJ2-7	TRBD1	many	TGCGCCAGCAGCTTGCCAATCGGGACAGGGGCTGAGGAGCAGTACTTC	CASSLPIGTGAEEQYF
TRBV7-2	TRBJ2-7	TRBD1	.	TGTGCCAGCAGCTTAGCCCGGGACAGGGTACGCGAGCAGTACTTC	CASSLARDRVREQYF
TRBV7-9	TRBJ1-1	.	.	TGTGCCAGCAGCGTAACAGACGGCGATGAAGCTTTCTTT	CASSVTDGDEAFF
TRBV18	TRBJ1-2	TRBD1	.	TGTGCCAGCGCGGATAGGACAGGGGGCCACTATGGCTACACCTTC	CASADRTGGHYGYTF
TRBV19	TRBJ2-1	TRBD2	.	TGTGCCAGTAGTCCCCTGGGCGGGGGGGTTAAAAATGAGCAGTTCTTC	CASSPLGGGVKNEQFF
TRBV18	TRBJ2-1	TRBD2	.	TGTGCCAGCTCACCCCCCGGGACTAGAAACCGCAATGAGCAGTTCTTC	CASSPPGTRNRNEQFF
TRBV5-4	TRBJ2-5	TRBD2	.	TGTGCCAGCAGCCCAGAAGGCGGGAGGGCCTCGGAGACCCAGTACTTC	CASSPEGGRASETQYF
TRBV2	TRBJ1-5	.	.	TGTGCCAGCAGTTTGATCGGTCCCTATAGCAATCAGCCCCAGCATTTT	CASSLIGPYSNQPQHF
TRBV5-4	TRBJ2-7	TRBD1	.	TGTGCCAGCAGCCCGGGGGACAGGGGGTGGTACGAGCAGTACTTC	CASSPGDRGWYEQYF
TRBV4-2	TRBJ1-3	.	.	TGTGCCAGCAGCCAAGAGCAGGGGAGCTCTGGAAACACCATATATTTT	CASSQEQGSSGNTIYF
TRBV19	TRBJ2-7	.	.	TGTGCCAGTAGTATATCGAGAGGGTTAAGCGAGCAGTACTTC	CASSISRGLSEQYF
TRBV18	TRBJ2-2	TRBD2	.	TGTGCCAGCTCACCGACTAGCGGGGGAACCAACACCGGGGAGCTGTTTTTT	CASSPTSGGTNTGELFF
TRBV21-1	TRBJ1-2	.	.	TGTGCCAGCAGCAATCGAGGCAGGGTCGGCTATGGCTACACCTTC	CASSNRGRVGYGYTF
TRBV4-1	TRBJ2-5	.	.	TGCGCCAGCAGCCAATCTCTGGGGGCCGGGGAAGAGACCCAGTACTTC	CASSQSLGAGEETQYF
TRBV7-9	TRBJ2-7	.	.	TGTGCCAGCAGCTCCTCGCGGTGGGGCCACGAGCAGTACTTC	CASSSSRWGHEQYF
TRBV2	TRBJ2-5	.	.	TGTGCCAGCAGTGGTTGGGGCTTGAAGGAGACCCAGTACTTC	CASSGWGLKETQYF
TRBV7-9	TRBJ2-1	TRBD1	.	TGTGCCAGCAGCTTAAGGACAGGTCTGGGCTACAATGAGCAGTTCTTC	CASSLRTGLGYNEQFF
TRBV4-1	TRBJ2-7	.	.	TGCGCCAGCAGCCAAGAAGGTAGCCCGGGCGAGCAGTACTTC	CASSQEGSPGEQYF
TRBV7-9	TRBJ2-7	TRBD1	.	TGTGCCAGCAGCTTAAGGACAGGGGCCTATTACGAGCAGTACTTC	CASSLRTGAYYEQYF